This T cell receptor (beta chain) was found in a study of blood T cells in healthy people across ages. Study-level results: Among long-lived donors, naive CD4+ cells were more numerous and diversity higher than in aged donors.

On this clonotype itself: What it recognizes is unknown.

A second PCR of about 6 to 11 cycles used a sample-barcoded 5' primer and a J-beta primer mix. Tags on each cDNA molecule came from a template-switch adaptor with 12 random nucleotides. TCRdb re-called the 5' RACE reads through MiXCR, storing one row per CDR3 protein. Of around 1.5 million distinct CDR3 sequences detected, approximately 60% appear once; the ten largest clones hold roughly 7%. This CDR3 spans 15 amino acids. Trimming left V 0 bases short and J 8 bases short, with 14 bases between. Looked up from germline, CDR1 is LGHNA and CDR2 is YSLEER. Sequenced material: blood. The sequence was collected from a man younger than 35 in good health. The rearrangement joins TRBV4-3 to TRBJ2-4; no clear D. CDR3 DNA: TGCGCCAGCAGCCAAGATCGAAGTTATTTGGACATTCAGTACTTC. As protein: CASSQDRSYLDIQYF.